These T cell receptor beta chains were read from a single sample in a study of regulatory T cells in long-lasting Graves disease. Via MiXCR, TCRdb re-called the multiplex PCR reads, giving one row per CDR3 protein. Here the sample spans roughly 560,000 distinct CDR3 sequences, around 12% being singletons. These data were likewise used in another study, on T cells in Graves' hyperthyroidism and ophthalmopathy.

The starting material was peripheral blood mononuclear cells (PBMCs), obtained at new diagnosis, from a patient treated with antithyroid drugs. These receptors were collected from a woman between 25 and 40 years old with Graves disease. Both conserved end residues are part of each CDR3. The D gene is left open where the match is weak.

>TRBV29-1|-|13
CSVEDSLTGELFF
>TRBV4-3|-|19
CASSQDLYAGFSERETQYF
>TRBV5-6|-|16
CASSLGVFTPGTEAFF
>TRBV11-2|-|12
CASSLQGNGYTF
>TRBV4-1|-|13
CASSQEEGRKLFF
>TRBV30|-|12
CAWRDPPYEQYF
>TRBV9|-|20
CASSAGGLADTISSYNEQFF
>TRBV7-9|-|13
CASSPGDQSGYTF
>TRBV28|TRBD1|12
CASTGQAYEQYF
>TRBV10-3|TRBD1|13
CAISTGQGYEQYF
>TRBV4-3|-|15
CASSQGLVYTGELFF
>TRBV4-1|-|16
CASSALGISSYNEQFF